This T cell receptor beta chain appears in the sequencing data of a study of cytomegalovirus exposure and HLA in healthy donors. This clone was seen a few times. Both 60 Vbeta primers and 13 Jbeta primers went into the PCR. The protocol was immunoSEQ multiplex PCR, while the TCRdb copy is restricted to in-frame clones and leaves out a portion. Seen here are 150,000 to 200,000 clones, about 83% observed once, and the top ten hold 4.5% to 7.5%. This TCR came from a young woman in good health and CMV-seropositive. The sample taken for sequencing was PBMCs.

Here the CDR3 DNA reads TGTGCCAGCAGTTCCGGGACTAGCGTACTAAATGAGCAGTTCTTC. This gives the protein CASSSGTSVLNEQFF. The chain employs TRBV6-5 and TRBJ2-1, with 10 positions matching TRBD2. J gave up 7 bases and V 4 bases, and 7 bases lay outside the gene matches. Germline V gene lookup returns CDR1 MNHEY and CDR2 SVGAGI. The CDR3 consists of 15 residues.